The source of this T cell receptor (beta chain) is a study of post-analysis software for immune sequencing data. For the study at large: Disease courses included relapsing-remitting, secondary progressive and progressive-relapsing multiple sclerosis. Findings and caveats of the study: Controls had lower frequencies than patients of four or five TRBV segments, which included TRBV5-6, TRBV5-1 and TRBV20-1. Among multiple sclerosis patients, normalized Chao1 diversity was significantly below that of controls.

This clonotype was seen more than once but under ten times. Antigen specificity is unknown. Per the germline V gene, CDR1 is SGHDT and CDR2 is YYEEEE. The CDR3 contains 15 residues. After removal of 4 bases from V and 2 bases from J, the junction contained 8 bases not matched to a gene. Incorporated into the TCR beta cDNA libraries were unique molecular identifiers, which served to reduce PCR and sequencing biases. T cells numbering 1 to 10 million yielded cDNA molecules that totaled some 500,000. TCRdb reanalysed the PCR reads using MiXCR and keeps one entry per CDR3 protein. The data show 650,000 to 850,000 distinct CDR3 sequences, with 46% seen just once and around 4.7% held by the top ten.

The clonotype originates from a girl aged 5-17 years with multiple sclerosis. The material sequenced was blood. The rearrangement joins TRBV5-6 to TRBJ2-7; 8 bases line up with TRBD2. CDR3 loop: CASSLRTSGPYEQYF. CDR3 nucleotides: TGTGCCAGCAGCCTCCGAACTAGCGGCCCCTACGAGCAGTACTTC.